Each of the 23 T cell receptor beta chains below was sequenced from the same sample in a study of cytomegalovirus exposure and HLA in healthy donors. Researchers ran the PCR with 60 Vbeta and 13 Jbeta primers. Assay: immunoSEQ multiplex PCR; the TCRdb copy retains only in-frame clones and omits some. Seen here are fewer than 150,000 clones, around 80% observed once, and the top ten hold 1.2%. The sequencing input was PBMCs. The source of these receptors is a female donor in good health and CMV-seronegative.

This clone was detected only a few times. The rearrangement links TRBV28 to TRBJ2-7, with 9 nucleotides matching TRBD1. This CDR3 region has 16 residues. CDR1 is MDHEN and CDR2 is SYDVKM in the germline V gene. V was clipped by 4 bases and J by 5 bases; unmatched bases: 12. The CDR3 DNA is TGTGCCAGCAGTTCCCCGAACCGGGACAGGGTCCACGAGCAGTACTTC. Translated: CASSSPNRDRVHEQYF.

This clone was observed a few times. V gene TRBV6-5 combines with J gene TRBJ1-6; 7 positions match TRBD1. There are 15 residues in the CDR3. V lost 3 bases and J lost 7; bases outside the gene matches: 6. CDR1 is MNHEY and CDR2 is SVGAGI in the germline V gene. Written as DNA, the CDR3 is TGTGCCAGCAGTTATCAAGGGGGCGAGAATTCACCCCTCCACTTT. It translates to CASSYQGGENSPLHF.

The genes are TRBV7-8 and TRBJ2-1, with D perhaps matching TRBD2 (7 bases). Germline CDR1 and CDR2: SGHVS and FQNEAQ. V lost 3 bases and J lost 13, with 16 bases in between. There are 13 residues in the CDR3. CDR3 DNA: TGTGCCAGCAGCTTGCGGGGGCACCTGGGTCAGTTCTTC. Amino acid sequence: CASSLRGHLGQFF.

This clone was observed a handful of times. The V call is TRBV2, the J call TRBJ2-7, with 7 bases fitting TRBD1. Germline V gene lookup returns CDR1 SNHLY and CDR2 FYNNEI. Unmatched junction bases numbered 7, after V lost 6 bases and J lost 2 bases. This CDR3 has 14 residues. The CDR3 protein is CASSALTGTYEQYF. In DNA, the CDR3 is TGTGCCAGCAGCGCCCTGACAGGGACCTACGAGCAGTACTTC.

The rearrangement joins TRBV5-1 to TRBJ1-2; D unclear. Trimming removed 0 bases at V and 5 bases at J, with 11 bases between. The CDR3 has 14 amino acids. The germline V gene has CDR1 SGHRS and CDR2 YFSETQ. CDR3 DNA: TGCGCCAGCAGCTTGGAACTCGGGGTTTATGGCTACACCTTC. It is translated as CASSLELGVYGYTF.

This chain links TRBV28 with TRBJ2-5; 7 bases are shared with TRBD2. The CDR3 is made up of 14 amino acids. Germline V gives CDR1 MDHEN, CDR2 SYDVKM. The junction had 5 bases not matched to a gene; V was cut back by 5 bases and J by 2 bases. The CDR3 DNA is TGTGCCAGCAGTCCTCGGGAGGTACAAGAGACCCAGTACTTC. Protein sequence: CASSPREVQETQYF. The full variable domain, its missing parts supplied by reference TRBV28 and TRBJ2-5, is DVKVTQSSRYLVKRTGEKVFLECVQDMDHENMFWYRQDPGLGLRLIYFSYDVKMKEKGDIPEGYSVSREKKERFSLILESASTNQTSMYLCASSPREVQETQYFGPGTRLLVL.

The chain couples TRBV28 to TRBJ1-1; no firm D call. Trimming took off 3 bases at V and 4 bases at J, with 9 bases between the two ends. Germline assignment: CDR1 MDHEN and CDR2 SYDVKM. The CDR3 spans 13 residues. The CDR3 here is CASSLGRFTEAFF. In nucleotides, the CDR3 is TGTGCCAGCAGTTTGGGCCGTTTCACTGAAGCTTTCTTT.

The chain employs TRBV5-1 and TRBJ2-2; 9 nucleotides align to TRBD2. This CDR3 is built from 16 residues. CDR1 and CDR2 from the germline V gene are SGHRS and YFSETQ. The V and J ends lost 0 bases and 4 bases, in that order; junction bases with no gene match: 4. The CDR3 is CASSLDSGSGTGELFF. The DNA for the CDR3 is TGCGCCAGCAGCTTGGATAGCGGGAGTGGCACCGGGGAGCTGTTTTTT. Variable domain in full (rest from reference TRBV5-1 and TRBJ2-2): KAGVTQTPRYLIKTRGQQVTLSCSPISGHRSVSWYQQTPGQGLQFLFEYFSETQRNKGNFPGRFSGRQFSNSRSEMNVSTLELGDSALYLCASSLDSGSGTGELFFGEGSRLTVL.

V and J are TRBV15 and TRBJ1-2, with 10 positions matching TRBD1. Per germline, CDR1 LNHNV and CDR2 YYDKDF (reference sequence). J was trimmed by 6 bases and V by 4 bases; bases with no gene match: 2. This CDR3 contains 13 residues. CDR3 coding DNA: TGTGCCACCAGCATGACAGGGGGCGATGGCTACACCTTC. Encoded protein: CATSMTGGDGYTF.

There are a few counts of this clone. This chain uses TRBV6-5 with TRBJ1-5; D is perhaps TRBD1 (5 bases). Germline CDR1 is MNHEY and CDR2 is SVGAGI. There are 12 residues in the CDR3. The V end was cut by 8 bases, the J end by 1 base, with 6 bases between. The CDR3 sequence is CASGASNQPQHF. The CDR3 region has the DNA TGTGCCAGCGGGGCGAGCAATCAGCCCCAGCATTTT.

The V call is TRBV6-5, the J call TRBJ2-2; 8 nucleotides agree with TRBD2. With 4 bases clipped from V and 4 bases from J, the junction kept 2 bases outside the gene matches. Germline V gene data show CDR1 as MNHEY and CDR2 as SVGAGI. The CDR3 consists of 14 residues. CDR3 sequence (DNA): TGTGCCAGCAGTTTAGCGGGACCCACCGGGGAGCTGTTTTTT. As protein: CASSLAGPTGELFF.

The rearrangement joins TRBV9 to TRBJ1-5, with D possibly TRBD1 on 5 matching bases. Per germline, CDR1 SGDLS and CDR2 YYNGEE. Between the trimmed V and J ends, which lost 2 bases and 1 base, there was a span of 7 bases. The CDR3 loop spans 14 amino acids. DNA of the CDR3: TGTGCCAGCAGCGTGGAGGGGAGCAATCAGCCCCAGCATTTT. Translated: CASSVEGSNQPQHF.

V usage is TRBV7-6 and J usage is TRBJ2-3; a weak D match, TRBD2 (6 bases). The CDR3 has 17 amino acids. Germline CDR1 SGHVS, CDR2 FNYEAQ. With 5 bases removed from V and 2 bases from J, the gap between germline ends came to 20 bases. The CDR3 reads CASSTSWGDVVTDTQYF. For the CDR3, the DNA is TGTGCCAGCAGCACTAGCTGGGGAGACGTCGTCACAGATACGCAGTATTTT.

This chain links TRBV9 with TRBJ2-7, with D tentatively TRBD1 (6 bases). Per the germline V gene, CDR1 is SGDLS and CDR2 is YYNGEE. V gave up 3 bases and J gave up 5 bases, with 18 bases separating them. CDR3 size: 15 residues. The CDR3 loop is CASSAGPRGSHEQYF. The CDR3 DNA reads TGTGCCAGCAGCGCAGGCCCCAGGGGATCCCACGAGCAGTACTTC.

This CDR3 reads CAWSRSVGNTGELFF. As DNA, the CDR3 is TGTGCCTGGAGTCGTTCGGTCGGGAACACCGGGGAGCTGTTTTTT. The chain uses TRBV30 and TRBJ2-2; D is undetermined. Germline loops: CDR1 GTSNPN, CDR2 SVGIG (reference sequence). V lost 2 bases and J lost 1, with 11 bases in between. This CDR3 is 15 amino acids long.

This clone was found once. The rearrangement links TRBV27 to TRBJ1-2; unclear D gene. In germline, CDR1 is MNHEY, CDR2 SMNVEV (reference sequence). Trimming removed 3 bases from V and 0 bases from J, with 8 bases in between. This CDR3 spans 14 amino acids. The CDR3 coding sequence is TGTGCCAGCAGTTTGGCAGAAACTAACTATGGCTACACCTTC. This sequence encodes CASSLAETNYGYTF.

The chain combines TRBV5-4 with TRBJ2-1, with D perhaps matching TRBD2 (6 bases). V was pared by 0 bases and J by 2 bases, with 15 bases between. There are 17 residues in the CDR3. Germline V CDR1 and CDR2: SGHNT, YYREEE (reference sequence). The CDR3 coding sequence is TGTGCCAGCAGCTTGGAGGTTGTGGCGGGGACCTACAATGAGCAGTTCTTC. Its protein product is CASSLEVVAGTYNEQFF.

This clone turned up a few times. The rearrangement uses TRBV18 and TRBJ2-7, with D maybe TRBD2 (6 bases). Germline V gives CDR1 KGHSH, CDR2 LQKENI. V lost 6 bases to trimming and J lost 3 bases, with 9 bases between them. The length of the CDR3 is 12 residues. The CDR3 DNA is TGTGCCAGCTCTCCGGGGGTCTACGAGCAGTACTTC. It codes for CASSPGVYEQYF.

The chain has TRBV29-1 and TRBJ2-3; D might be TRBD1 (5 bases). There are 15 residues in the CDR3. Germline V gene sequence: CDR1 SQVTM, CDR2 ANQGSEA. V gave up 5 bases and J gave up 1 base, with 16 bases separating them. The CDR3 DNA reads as TGCAGCGTTTCCAAAGACAGCACCCGCACAGATACGCAGTATTTT. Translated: CSVSKDSTRTDTQYF.

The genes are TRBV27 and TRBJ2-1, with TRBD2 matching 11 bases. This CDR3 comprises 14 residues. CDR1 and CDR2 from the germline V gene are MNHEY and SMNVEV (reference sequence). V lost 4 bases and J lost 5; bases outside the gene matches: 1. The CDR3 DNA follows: TGTGCCAGCAGTTCGGGACTAGCGGACAATGAGCAGTTCTTC. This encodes CASSSGLADNEQFF.

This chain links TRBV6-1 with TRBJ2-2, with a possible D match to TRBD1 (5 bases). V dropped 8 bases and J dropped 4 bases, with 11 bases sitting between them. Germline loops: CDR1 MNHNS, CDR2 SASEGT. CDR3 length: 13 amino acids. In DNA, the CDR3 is TGTGCCAGCCGGCAGGGTCTCACCGGGGAGCTGTTTTTT. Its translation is CASRQGLTGELFF.

The CDR3 is CASSAGGLAETQYF. The CDR3, as DNA: TGCGCCAGCAGCGCGGGAGGGCTTGCGGAGACCCAGTACTTC. This chain links TRBV5-1 with TRBJ2-5, with TRBD2 identical over 9 bases. The V gene's germline CDR1 is SGHRS and CDR2 YFSETQ. With 4 bases clipped from V and 5 bases from J, the junction kept 6 bases outside the gene matches. The CDR3 runs 14 residues.

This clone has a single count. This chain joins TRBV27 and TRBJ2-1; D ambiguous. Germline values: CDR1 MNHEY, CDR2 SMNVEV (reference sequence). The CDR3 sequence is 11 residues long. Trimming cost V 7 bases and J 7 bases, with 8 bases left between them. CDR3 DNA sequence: TGTGCCAGCACCGAGAGGAATGAGCAGTTCTTC. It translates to CASTERNEQFF.